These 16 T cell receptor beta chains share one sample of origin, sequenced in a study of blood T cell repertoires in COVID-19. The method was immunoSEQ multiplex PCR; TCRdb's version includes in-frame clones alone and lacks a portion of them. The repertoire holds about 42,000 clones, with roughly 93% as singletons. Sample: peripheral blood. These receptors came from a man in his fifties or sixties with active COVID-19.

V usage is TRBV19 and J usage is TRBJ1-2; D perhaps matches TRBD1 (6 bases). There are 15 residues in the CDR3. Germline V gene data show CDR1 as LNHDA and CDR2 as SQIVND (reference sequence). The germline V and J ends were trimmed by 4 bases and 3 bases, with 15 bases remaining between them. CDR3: CASSRGRGLDYGYTF. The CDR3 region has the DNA TGTGCCAGTAGTAGGGGCAGGGGCCTGGACTATGGCTACACCTTC. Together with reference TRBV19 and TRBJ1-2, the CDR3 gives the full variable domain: DGGITQSPKYLFRKEGQNVTLSCEQNLNHDAMYWYRQDPGQGLRLIYYSQIVNDFQKGDIAEGYSVSREKKESFPLTVTSAQKNPTAFYLCASSRGRGLDYGYTFGSGTRLTVV.

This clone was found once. The CDR3 is CASSLRGDGYTF. Written as DNA, the CDR3 is TGTGCCAGCAGCTTACGGGGGGATGGCTACACCTTC. This chain uses TRBV7-9 with TRBJ1-2; D is possibly TRBD1 (5 bases). The CDR3 spans 12 residues. V lost 2 bases, J lost 6 bases, and 7 bases lay in between. Germline V gene lookup returns CDR1 SEHNR and CDR2 FQNEAQ (reference sequence).

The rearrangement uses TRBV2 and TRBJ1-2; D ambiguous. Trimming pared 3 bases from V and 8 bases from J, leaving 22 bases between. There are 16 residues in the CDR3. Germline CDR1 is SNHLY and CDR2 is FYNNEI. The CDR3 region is CASSDVLLPGRRGYTF. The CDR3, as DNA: TGTGCCAGCAGTGACGTCCTACTCCCGGGGAGGAGAGGCTACACCTTC.

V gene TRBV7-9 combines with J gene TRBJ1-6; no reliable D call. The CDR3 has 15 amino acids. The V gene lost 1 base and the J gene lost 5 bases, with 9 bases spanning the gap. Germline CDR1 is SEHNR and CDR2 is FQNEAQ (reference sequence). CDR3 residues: CASSLVSSNNSPLHF. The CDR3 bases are TGTGCCAGCAGCTTAGTCTCCAGTAATAATTCACCCCTCCACTTT.

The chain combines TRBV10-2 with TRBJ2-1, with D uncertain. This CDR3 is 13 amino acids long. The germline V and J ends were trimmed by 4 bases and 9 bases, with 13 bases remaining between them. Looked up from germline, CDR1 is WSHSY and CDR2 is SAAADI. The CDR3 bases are TGCGCCAGCAGTGGTTCCCCAGGATTTGAGCAGTTCTTC. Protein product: CASSGSPGFEQFF.

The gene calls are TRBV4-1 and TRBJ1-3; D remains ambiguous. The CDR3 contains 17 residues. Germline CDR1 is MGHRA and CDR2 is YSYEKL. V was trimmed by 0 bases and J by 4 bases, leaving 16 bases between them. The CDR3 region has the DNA TGCGCCAGCAGCCAAGACCCGACATCCAGAGGGGGAAACACCATATATTTT. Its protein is CASSQDPTSRGGNTIYF.

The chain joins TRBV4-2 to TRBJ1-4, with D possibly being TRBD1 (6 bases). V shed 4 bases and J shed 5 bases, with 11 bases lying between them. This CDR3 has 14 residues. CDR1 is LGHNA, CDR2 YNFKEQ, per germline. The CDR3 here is CASSRQALNEKLFF. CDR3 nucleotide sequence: TGTGCCAGCAGCCGACAGGCCCTGAATGAAAAACTGTTTTTT.

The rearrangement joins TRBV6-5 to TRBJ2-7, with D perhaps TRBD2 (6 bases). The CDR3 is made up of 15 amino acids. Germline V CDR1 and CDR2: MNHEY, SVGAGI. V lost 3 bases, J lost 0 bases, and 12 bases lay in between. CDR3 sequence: CASSYSAGRSYEQYF. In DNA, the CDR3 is TGTGCCAGCAGTTATTCGGCGGGACGCTCCTACGAGCAGTACTTC.

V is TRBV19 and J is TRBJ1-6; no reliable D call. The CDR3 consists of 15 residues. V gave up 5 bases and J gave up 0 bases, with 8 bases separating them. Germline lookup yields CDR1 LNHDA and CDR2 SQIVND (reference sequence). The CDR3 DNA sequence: TGTGCCAGTAGTGTTACAAGCTCCTATAATTCACCCCTCCACTTT. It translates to CASSVTSSYNSPLHF.

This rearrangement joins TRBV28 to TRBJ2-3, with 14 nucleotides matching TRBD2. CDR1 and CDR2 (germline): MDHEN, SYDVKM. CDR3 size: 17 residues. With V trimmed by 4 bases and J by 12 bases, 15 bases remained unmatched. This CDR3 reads CASSSATSGRGMGSQYF. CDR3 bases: TGTGCCAGCAGTTCCGCGACTAGCGGGAGGGGGATGGGTTCACAGTATTTT.

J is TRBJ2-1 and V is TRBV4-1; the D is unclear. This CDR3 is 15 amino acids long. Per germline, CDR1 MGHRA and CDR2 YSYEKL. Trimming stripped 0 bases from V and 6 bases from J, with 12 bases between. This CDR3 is CASSQDREFGNEQFF. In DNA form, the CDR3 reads TGCGCCAGCAGCCAAGATCGAGAATTCGGCAATGAGCAGTTCTTC.

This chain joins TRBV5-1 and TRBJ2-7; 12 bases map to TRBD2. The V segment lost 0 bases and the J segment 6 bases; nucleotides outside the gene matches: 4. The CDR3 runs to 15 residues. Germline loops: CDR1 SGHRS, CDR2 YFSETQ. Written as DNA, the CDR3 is TGCGCCAGCAGCTTGGAGACTAGCGGGAGCCGCGAGCAGTACTTC. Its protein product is CASSLETSGSREQYF.

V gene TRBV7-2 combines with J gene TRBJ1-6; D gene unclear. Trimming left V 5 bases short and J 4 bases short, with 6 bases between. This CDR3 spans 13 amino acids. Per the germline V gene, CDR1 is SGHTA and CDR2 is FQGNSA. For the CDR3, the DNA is TGTGCCAGCAGCCCCCTGTATAATTCACCCCTCCACTTT. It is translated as CASSPLYNSPLHF. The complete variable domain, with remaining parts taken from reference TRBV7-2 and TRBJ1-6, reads GAGVSQSPSNKVTEKGKDVELRCDPISGHTALYWYRQSLGQGLEFLIYFQGNSAPDKSGLPSDRFSAERTGGSVSTLTIQRTQQEDSAVYLCASSPLYNSPLHFGNGTRLTVT.

The CDR3 loop is CASSPGLAGISGGEQYF. CDR3 nucleotides: TGTGCCAGCAGCCCCGGACTAGCGGGGATTTCCGGTGGCGAGCAGTACTTC. V usage is TRBV7-9 and J usage is TRBJ2-7; TRBD2 agrees at 12 bases. With V trimmed by 5 bases and J by 6 bases, 14 bases remained unmatched. Germline V gives CDR1 SEHNR, CDR2 FQNEAQ (reference sequence). The CDR3 sequence is 17 residues long.

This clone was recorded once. The CDR3 DNA reads TGTGCCAGCAGTTACTCGACCGACAGCACCGGGGAGCTGTTTTTT. It translates to CASSYSTDSTGELFF. This sequence joins TRBV6-5 and TRBJ2-2; the D gene is possibly TRBD1 (5 bases). CDR1 and CDR2 from the germline V gene are MNHEY and SVGAGI. Trimming took off 0 bases at V and 4 bases at J, with 9 bases between the two ends. This CDR3 is built from 15 residues.

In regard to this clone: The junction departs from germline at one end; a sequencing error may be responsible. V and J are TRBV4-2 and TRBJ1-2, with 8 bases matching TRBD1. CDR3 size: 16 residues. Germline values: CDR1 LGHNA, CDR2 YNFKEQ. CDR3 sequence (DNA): TGTGCCAGCAGTCAAGAGGAGTGGCAGGGGGCACGAGGCTACACCTTC. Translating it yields CASSQEEWQGARGYTF.